One sample yielded the 18 T cell receptor beta chains listed below, sequenced in a study of T-cell reconstitution after alpha-beta-depleted transplantation in children. A TCRbeta library incorporating unique molecular identifiers was prepared. TCRdb ran MiXCR on the PCR reads and lists one entry per CDR3 protein. This repertoire shows fewer than 250,000 distinct CDR3 sequences, around 7.8% found once; its top ten account for 6.3%. The input for sequencing was PBMCs, mostly from graft donor cells, taken 180 days after TCRalphabeta/CD19-depleted stem cell transplant. The receptors originated from a male patient younger than 18 who had a stem cell transplant for acute lymphoblastic leukemia, so the T cells may come from the graft donor.

This clonotype has a count of ten or more. V usage is TRBV5-1 and J usage is TRBJ2-2; D may be TRBD1 (6 bases). CDR1 is SGHRS and CDR2 is YFSETQ in the germline V gene. Trimming took off 4 bases at V and 7 bases at J, with 20 bases between the two ends. CDR3 length equals 16 residues. The CDR3 sequence: CASSPPTQGSGGELFF. The CDR3, as DNA: TGCGCCAGCAGCCCCCCCACCCAGGGGTCCGGCGGGGAGCTGTTTTTT.

The chain's CDR3 is CAGGTSGINEQFF. Written as DNA, the CDR3 is TGTGCCGGCGGGACTAGCGGGATAAATGAGCAGTTCTTC. The V gene is TRBV25-1, the J gene TRBJ2-1; 13 bases are shared with TRBD2. V dropped 11 bases and J dropped 7; count of bases not matched to a gene: 5. The CDR3 has 13 residues. From germline, CDR1 is MGHDK and CDR2 SYGVNS.

This clonotype occurred many times. This sequence joins TRBV7-9 and TRBJ2-7, with TRBD2 matching over 7 bases. The V segment lost 2 bases and the J segment 1 base; nucleotides outside the gene matches: 2. Germline CDR1 and CDR2: SEHNR and FQNEAQ (reference sequence). The length of the CDR3 is 14 residues. CDR3 sequence reads: CASSLQGGSYEQYF. The CDR3 DNA reads as TGTGCCAGCAGCTTACAGGGAGGGTCCTACGAGCAGTACTTC. Based on the CDR3 plus reference TRBV7-9 and TRBJ2-7, the full variable domain is DTGVSQNPRHKITKRGQNVTFRCDPISEHNRLYWYRQTLGQGPEFLTYFQNEAQLEKSRLLSDRFSAERPKGSFSTLEIQRTEQGDSAMYLCASSLQGGSYEQYFGPGTRLTVT.

The table lists this clonotype with many counts. The gene calls are TRBV5-1 and TRBJ2-7; 9 bases are a match to TRBD1. This CDR3 spans 14 amino acids. Per the germline V gene, CDR1 is SGHRS and CDR2 is YFSETQ. Trimming at V came to 5 bases and at J to 6 bases, leaving 9 bases not matched to a gene. The DNA for the CDR3 is TGCGCCAGCAGTTTAGGGACAGGGTTCTTCGAGCAGTACTTC. Translating it yields CASSLGTGFFEQYF.

In its sample, this clonotype was seen many times. The chain combines TRBV27 with TRBJ1-3; D may be TRBD1 (5 bases). Looked up from germline, CDR1 is MNHEY and CDR2 is SMNVEV (reference sequence). The CDR3 runs to 13 residues. V was shortened by 6 bases and J by 3 bases, with 9 bases between the two germline ends. CDR3 amino acids: CASRGGNGNTIYF. Here the CDR3 DNA reads TGTGCCAGCAGGGGGGGGAATGGAAACACCATATATTTT.

There are many counts of this clonotype. The V gene is TRBV5-1, the J gene TRBJ2-4; D gene ambiguous. Germline V CDR1 and CDR2: SGHRS, YFSETQ. The CDR3 consists of 14 residues. V shed 4 bases and J shed 3 bases, with 11 bases lying between them. The CDR3 DNA sequence: TGCGCCAGCAGCCCCGCCTCGGACAAAAACATTCAGTACTTC. This sequence encodes CASSPASDKNIQYF.

This clonotype has ten or more counts. This chain connects TRBV7-9 to TRBJ1-3, with 10 bases aligning to TRBD1. The V and J ends lost 2 bases and 0 bases, in that order; junction bases with no gene match: 4. The germline CDR1 and CDR2 sequences are SEHNR and FQNEAQ (reference sequence). CDR3 length equals 17 residues. The DNA of the CDR3 is TGTGCCAGCAGCTTAAGGGGACAGGGGTCCTCTGGAAACACCATATATTTT. It specifies CASSLRGQGSSGNTIYF.

About this clonotype: A much larger clone is a single base away; this may be a read error. The CDR3 DNA sequence: TGTGCCAGCAGTTTGTGGGTGGCTAGCGCAGAAGATACGCAGTATTTT. It encodes CASSLWVASAEDTQYF. This chain joins TRBV12-3 or TRBV12-4 and TRBJ2-3, with a possible D match to TRBD2 (6 bases). The germline V and J ends were trimmed by 3 bases and 5 bases, with 18 bases remaining between them. The CDR3 contains 16 residues.

This clonotype was recorded many times. This sequence joins TRBV7-2 and TRBJ2-1, with D uncertain. The germline V gene encodes CDR1 SGHTA and CDR2 FQGNSA. The CDR3 runs to 12 residues. V lost 3 bases and J lost 2, with 2 bases in between. The CDR3 DNA reads TGTGCCAGCAGCTTCACCTACAATGAGCAGTTCTTC. Translation: CASSFTYNEQFF.

The table lists this clonotype with many counts. The chain couples TRBV2 to TRBJ2-3; no clear D. The CDR3 has 14 residues. V was shortened by 3 bases and J by 2 bases, with 9 bases between the two germline ends. The germline V gene has CDR1 SNHLY and CDR2 FYNNEI. The CDR3 region has the DNA TGTGCCAGCAGTGACAGGCCCTACACAGATACGCAGTATTTT. It encodes CASSDRPYTDTQYF.

Ten or more counts support this clonotype. The rearrangement links TRBV4-1 to TRBJ2-3; the D is unclear. This CDR3 contains 16 residues. Trimming stripped 5 bases from V and 6 bases from J, with 21 bases between. From germline, CDR1 is MGHRA and CDR2 YSYEKL. The CDR3 spells CASSSSRDIEWDTQYF. The DNA of the CDR3 is TGCGCCAGCAGCTCAAGTCGAGATATAGAGTGGGATACGCAGTATTTT.

In its sample, this clonotype was seen a few times. V is TRBV11-2 and J is TRBJ2-1, with 7 bases fitting TRBD2. The CDR3 is made up of 17 amino acids. The V segment lost 5 bases and the J segment 9 bases; nucleotides outside the gene matches: 19. Germline lookup yields CDR1 SGHAT and CDR2 FQNNGV. This CDR3 reads CASSRLAPLRTKSEQFF. In nucleotides, the CDR3 is TGTGCCAGCAGCCGACTAGCCCCGCTCCGGACTAAGAGTGAGCAGTTCTTC. Drawing the rest from reference TRBV11-2 and TRBJ2-1, the complete variable domain is EAGVAQSPRYKIIEKRQSVAFWCNPISGHATLYWYQQILGQGPKLLIQFQNNGVVDDSQLPKDRFSAERLKGVDSTLKIQPAKLEDSAVYLCASSRLAPLRTKSEQFFGPGTRLTVL.

This clonotype was recorded many times. V usage is TRBV12-3 or TRBV12-4 and J usage is TRBJ1-2; D ambiguous. This CDR3 is built from 13 residues. The V gene lost 3 bases and the J gene lost 2 bases, with 7 bases spanning the gap. The CDR3 is CASSFGLNYGYTF. The DNA for the CDR3 is TGTGCCAGCAGTTTCGGCCTGAACTATGGCTACACCTTC.

This clonotype was counted ten times or more. V gene TRBV4-2 combines with J gene TRBJ1-5; D is possibly TRBD1 (5 bases). The CDR3 is 15 residues long. Trimming left V 0 bases short and J 7 bases short, with 13 bases between. The germline gives CDR1 LGHNA, CDR2 YNFKEQ. In nucleotides, the CDR3 is TGTGCCAGCAGCCAAGATGCGGGGGGAGTCCAGCCCCAGCATTTT. This gives the protein CASSQDAGGVQPQHF.

This clonotype appeared many times. The chain joins TRBV11-3 to TRBJ2-4; 13 nucleotides align to TRBD2. There are 20 residues in the CDR3. V was pared by 1 base and J by 0 bases, with 9 bases of the junction left unmatched. The germline gives CDR1 SGHNT, CDR2 YENEEA. CDR3 DNA: TGTGCCAGCAGCTTAGGCCGACTAGCGGGGGGAACACTAGCCAAAAACATTCAGTACTTC. Residues: CASSLGRLAGGTLAKNIQYF.

This clonotype came up many times. The V call is TRBV27, the J call TRBJ2-7; D remains ambiguous. The germline CDR1 and CDR2 sequences are MNHEY and SMNVEV (reference sequence). Deletions cut 0 bases from V and 4 bases from J, with 7 bases between. The CDR3 runs to 13 residues. The CDR3 region has the DNA TGTGCCAGCAGTTTATCGGGCCTATACGAGCAGTACTTC. This sequence encodes CASSLSGLYEQYF.

This clonotype was observed at least ten times. The V call is TRBV9, the J call TRBJ2-2; D might be TRBD1 or TRBD2, each matching 5 bases. Germline V gene data show CDR1 as SGDLS and CDR2 as YYNGEE. The CDR3 runs 15 residues. V lost 3 bases, J lost 5 bases, and 14 bases lay in between. DNA of the CDR3: TGTGCCAGCAGCGCGAGAGGGGTAAAGACCGGGGAGCTGTTTTTT. Its protein product is CASSARGVKTGELFF.

This clonotype was seen ten or more times. This chain uses TRBV5-1 with TRBJ1-1; 8 bases are shared with TRBD1. The germline V gene has CDR1 SGHRS and CDR2 YFSETQ. The CDR3 contains 16 residues. V was pared by 2 bases and J by 5 bases, with 11 bases of the junction left unmatched. The CDR3 is CASSFRTGRGGTEAFF. For the CDR3, the DNA is TGCGCCAGCAGCTTCCGGACAGGGAGGGGGGGAACTGAAGCTTTCTTT.